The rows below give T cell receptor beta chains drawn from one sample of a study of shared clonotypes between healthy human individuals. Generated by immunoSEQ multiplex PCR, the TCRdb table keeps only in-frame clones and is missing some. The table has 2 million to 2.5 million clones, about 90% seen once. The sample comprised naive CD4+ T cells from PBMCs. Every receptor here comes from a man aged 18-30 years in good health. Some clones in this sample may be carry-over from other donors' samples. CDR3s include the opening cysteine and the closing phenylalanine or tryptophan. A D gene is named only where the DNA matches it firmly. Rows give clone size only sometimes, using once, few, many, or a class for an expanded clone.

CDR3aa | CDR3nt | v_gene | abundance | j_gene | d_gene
CASSQDHGLGGGYTF | TGCGCCAGCAGCCAAGATCATGGACTGGGTGGCGGCTACACCTTC | TRBV4-1 | . | TRBJ1-2 | .
CASSPTFTDTQYF | TGTGCCAGCAGCCCGACGTTCACAGATACGCAGTATTTT | TRBV14 | . | TRBJ2-3 | .
CASSQDYRYGYTF | TGTGCCAGCAGCCAAGATTACCGGTATGGCTACACCTTC | TRBV4-2 | . | TRBJ1-2 | .
CASSRGQRVGNTIYF | TGTGCCAGCAGTAGGGGTCAGCGTGTAGGAAACACCATATATTTT | TRBV28 | . | TRBJ1-3 | .
CASTVNPTNEKLFF | TGTGCCAGCACAGTAAACCCAACTAATGAAAAACTGTTTTTT | TRBV9 | few | TRBJ1-4 | .
CASISGRSTKLAAPAGEQFF | TGTGCCAGCATTTCAGGGAGAAGCACTAAACTAGCGGCCCCGGCGGGGGAGCAGTTCTTC | TRBV28 | . | TRBJ2-1 | TRBD2
CASSLPDSYEQYF | TGTGCCAGCAGCTTGCCGGATTCCTACGAGCAGTACTTC | TRBV5-4 | . | TRBJ2-7 | .
CASSTTRSSSFGYTF | TGTGCCAGCAGTACGACAAGGTCTTCCTCCTTTGGCTACACCTTC | TRBV6-5 | once | TRBJ1-2 | .
CASSKRVSTDTQYF | TGTGCCAGCAGCAAGCGGGTTAGCACAGATACGCAGTATTTT | TRBV5-4 | . | TRBJ2-3 | .
CSVVRQRDSYEQYF | TGCAGCGTTGTTAGACAGCGAGACTCCTACGAGCAGTACTTC | TRBV29-1 | once | TRBJ2-7 | .
CASSPGQHYGVGYEQYF | TGTGCCAGCAGCCCAGGACAGCACTACGGAGTAGGCTACGAGCAGTACTTC | TRBV11-2 | . | TRBJ2-7 | .
CASKDRGSYEQYF | TGTGCCAGCAAGGACAGGGGATCCTACGAGCAGTACTTC | TRBV6-4 | . | TRBJ2-7 | TRBD1
CASSALTGEEAFF | TGCGCCAGCAGCGCCTTGACCGGGGAAGAAGCTTTCTTT | TRBV5-1 | . | TRBJ1-1 | .
CASSEAYNEQFF | TGTGCCAGCAGTGAAGCGTACAATGAGCAGTTCTTC | TRBV2 | once | TRBJ2-1 | .
CASSLKGVQGVAFF | TGTGCCAGTAGTTTGAAAGGAGTACAGGGAGTGGCTTTCTTT | TRBV19 | . | TRBJ1-1 | .
CASSQEEMRQGAHEQYF | TGCGCCAGCAGCCAAGAGGAAATGCGACAGGGGGCTCATGAGCAGTACTTC | TRBV4-3 | . | TRBJ2-7 | TRBD1
CASSPGLAGVVQYF | TGTGCCAGCAGCCCCGGACTAGCGGGAGTTGTGCAGTACTTC | TRBV6-6 | . | TRBJ2-7 | TRBD2
CASSSRTGMDYGYTF | TGTGCCAGCAGCTCCCGGACAGGGATGGACTATGGCTACACCTTC | TRBV5-4 | . | TRBJ1-2 | TRBD1
CASSADYGEQFF | TGTGCCAGCAGCGCCGATTACGGGGAGCAGTTCTTC | TRBV2 | once | TRBJ2-1 | .
CASTQELQITF | TGTGCCAGCACCCAGGAACTTCAGATAACCTTC | TRBV6-1 | . | TRBJ1-2 | .
CSALRDREYNEQFF | TGCAGCGCACTCCGGGACAGGGAGTACAATGAGCAGTTCTTC | TRBV29-1 | . | TRBJ2-1 | TRBD1
CASSIEGGSNTGELFF | TGTGCCAGTAGTATAGAGGGCGGATCGAACACCGGGGAGCTGTTTTTT | TRBV19 | . | TRBJ2-2 | .
CASSSWTGTNQPQHF | TGTGCCAGCAGTTCTTGGACAGGGACTAATCAGCCCCAGCATTTT | TRBV28 | . | TRBJ1-5 | TRBD1
CASSLLGQMNTEAFF | TGTGCCAGCAGCCTACTGGGACAGATGAACACTGAAGCTTTCTTT | TRBV7-8 | . | TRBJ1-1 | TRBD1
CASSSGWGGEETQYF | TGTGCCAGCTCATCCGGGTGGGGAGGAGAAGAGACCCAGTACTTC | TRBV18 | . | TRBJ2-5 | .
CASSYEGALSGNTIYF | TGTGCCAGCAGTTACGAGGGGGCCCTCTCTGGAAACACCATATATTTT | TRBV6-5 | . | TRBJ1-3 | TRBD1
CASSLTGEDAGELFF | TGTGCCAGCAGCCTGACAGGGGAAGACGCCGGGGAGCTGTTTTTT | TRBV4-2 | . | TRBJ2-2 | TRBD1
CASSQSGTQNTEAFF | TGTGCCAGCTCACAATCCGGGACGCAGAACACTGAAGCTTTCTTT | TRBV18 | . | TRBJ1-1 | .
CSVGRGWNEQFF | TGCAGCGTCGGCAGGGGGTGGAATGAGCAGTTCTTC | TRBV29-1 | once | TRBJ2-1 | TRBD1
CASSLKTRAATEAFF | TGTGCCAGCAGTTTAAAGACCAGGGCGGCCACTGAAGCTTTCTTT | TRBV27 | . | TRBJ1-1 | .
CASSLLPPGTGTGELFF | TGTGCCAGCAGCTTGCTACCCCCGGGGACGGGCACCGGGGAGCTGTTTTTT | TRBV7-3 | once | TRBJ2-2 | .
CASSLGPRSTTEAFF | TGCGCCAGCAGCTTGGGACCTCGCAGCACCACTGAAGCTTTCTTT | TRBV5-1 | . | TRBJ1-1 | .
CASSPLAGARDTQYF | TGTGCCAGCAGTCCACTAGCGGGAGCCAGAGATACGCAGTATTTT | TRBV7-9 | . | TRBJ2-3 | TRBD2